This T cell receptor (beta chain) came from a study of T cell changes during pregnancy in multiple sclerosis. Trimming removed 5 bases at V and 5 bases at J, with 10 bases between. CDR3 length equals 13 residues. Germline V lookup: CDR1 MRHNA, CDR2 SNTAGT. TCRdb's copy holds only in-frame clones and misses some; the assay was immunoSEQ multiplex PCR. The sample consists of some 32,000 clones, roughly nine tenths of them appearing once. The sample here was CD8+ T cells from peripheral blood mononuclear cells, taken in the second trimester of pregnancy. The TCR comes from a female donor with multiple sclerosis, enrolled in a pregnancy study. The J gene is TRBJ2-1, the V gene TRBV6-4; weak D call: TRBD1 (6 bases). CDR3 DNA: TGTGCCAGCAGTTCCGGGGACAACAATGAGCAGTTCTTC. Translating it yields CASSSGDNNEQFF.